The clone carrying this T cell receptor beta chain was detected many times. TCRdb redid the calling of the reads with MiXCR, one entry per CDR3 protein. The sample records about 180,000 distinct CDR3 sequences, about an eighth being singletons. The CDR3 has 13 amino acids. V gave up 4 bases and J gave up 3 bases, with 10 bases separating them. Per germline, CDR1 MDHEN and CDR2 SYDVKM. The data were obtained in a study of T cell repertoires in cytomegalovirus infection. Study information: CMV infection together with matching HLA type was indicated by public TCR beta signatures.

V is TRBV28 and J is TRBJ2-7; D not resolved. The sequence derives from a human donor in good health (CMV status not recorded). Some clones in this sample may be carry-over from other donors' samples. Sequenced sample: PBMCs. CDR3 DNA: TGTGCCAGCAGTTCAGGCGTTTACTACGAGCAGTACTTC. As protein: CASSSGVYYEQYF.